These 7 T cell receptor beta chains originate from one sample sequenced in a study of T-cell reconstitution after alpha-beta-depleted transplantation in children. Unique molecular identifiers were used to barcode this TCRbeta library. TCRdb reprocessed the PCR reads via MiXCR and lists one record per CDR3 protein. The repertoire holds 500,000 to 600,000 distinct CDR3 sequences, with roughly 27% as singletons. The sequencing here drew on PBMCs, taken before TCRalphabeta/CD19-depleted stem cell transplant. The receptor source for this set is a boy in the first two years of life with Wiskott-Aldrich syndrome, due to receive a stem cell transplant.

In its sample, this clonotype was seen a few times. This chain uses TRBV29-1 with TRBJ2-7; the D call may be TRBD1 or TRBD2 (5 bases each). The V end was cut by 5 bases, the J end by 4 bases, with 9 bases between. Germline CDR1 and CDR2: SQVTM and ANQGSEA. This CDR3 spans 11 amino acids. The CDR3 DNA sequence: TGCAGCGTTTGGGACGGATACGAGCAGTACTTC. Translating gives CSVWDGYEQYF.

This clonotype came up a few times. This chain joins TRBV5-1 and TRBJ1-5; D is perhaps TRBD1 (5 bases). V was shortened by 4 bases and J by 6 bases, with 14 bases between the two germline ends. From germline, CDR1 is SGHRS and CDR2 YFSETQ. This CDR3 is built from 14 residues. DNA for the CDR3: TGCGCCAGCAGCCCTGGGACCTCCGGTCAGCCCCAGCATTTT. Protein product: CASSPGTSGQPQHF.

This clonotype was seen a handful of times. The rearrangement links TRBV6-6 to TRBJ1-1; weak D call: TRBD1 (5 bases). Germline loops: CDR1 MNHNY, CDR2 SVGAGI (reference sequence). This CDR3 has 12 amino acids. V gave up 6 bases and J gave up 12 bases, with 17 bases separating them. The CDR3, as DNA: TGTGCCAGCAGGAGCCTGGGGGACGGATCTTTCTTT. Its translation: CASRSLGDGSFF.

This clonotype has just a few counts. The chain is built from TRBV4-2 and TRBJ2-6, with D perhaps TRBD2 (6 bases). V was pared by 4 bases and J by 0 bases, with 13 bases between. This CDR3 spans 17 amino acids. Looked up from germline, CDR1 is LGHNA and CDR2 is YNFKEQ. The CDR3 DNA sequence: TGTGCCAGCAGCCGGGTCGCGGGAATCTCTGGGGCCAACGTCCTGACTTTC. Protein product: CASSRVAGISGANVLTF.

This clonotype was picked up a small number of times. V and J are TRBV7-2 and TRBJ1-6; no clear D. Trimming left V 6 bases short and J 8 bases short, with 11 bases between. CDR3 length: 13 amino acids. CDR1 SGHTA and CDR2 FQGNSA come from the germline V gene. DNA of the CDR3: TGTGCCAGCAGTTACCGGAGGGATTCACCCCTCCACTTT. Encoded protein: CASSYRRDSPLHF.

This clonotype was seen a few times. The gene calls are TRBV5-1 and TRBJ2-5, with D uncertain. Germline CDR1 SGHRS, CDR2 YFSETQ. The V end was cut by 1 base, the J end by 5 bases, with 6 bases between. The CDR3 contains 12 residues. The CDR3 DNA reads TGCGCCAGCAGCTTGCCTGCGGAGACCCAGTACTTC. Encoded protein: CASSLPAETQYF.

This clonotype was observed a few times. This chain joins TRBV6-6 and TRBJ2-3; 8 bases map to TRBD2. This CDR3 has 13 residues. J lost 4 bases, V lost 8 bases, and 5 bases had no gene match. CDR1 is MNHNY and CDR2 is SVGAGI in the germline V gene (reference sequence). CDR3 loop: CASAGRGPDTQYF. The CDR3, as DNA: TGTGCCAGCGCCGGGAGGGGACCAGATACGCAGTATTTT.